The clone carrying this T cell receptor (beta chain) was seen repeatedly, ten times or more. Its antigen is still unknown. The CDR3 consists of 13 residues. Trimming stripped 4 bases from V and 5 bases from J, with 13 bases between. Germline loops: CDR1 DFQATT, CDR2 SNEGSKA (reference sequence). The data are from a study of identical twins. Whole-study findings and limits: The same donors were not followed; conclusions instead depended on cross-sectional statistical analysis. Sharing of beta out-of-frame sequences by twins showed a weaker excess. In monozygotic twins, models underestimated the sharing of out-of-frame TCR alpha.

TCRdb reprocessed the 5' RACE reads with MiXCR, giving one entry per CDR3 protein. The sample shows about 700,000 distinct CDR3 sequences, 6% to 6.5% of them seen only once. The sample consisted of naive T cells sorted from blood. This chain joins TRBV20-1 and TRBJ2-3; tentative D call: TRBD2 (6 bases). The source is a man younger than 30 in good health. Written as DNA, the CDR3 is TGCAGTGCTAAGGGCGGGAAAGGAGATACGCAGTATTTT. Translated: CSAKGGKGDTQYF.